This TCR beta chain appears in the sequencing data of a study of CD8+ T cells in alopecia areata. Study summary: Treated patients were given 5 to 10 mg oral tofacitinib twice daily.

The ends were cut back, 0 bases at V and 1 base at J, with 4 bases in the middle. Germline V gene sequence: CDR1 SGHRS, CDR2 YFSETQ. The CDR3 spans 13 residues. Once RNA had been extracted, it was reverse transcribed into cDNA to act as the sequencing template. The data were produced by immunoSEQ multiplex PCR, yet TCRdb's version contains in-frame clones alone and is incomplete. In the table there are 200,000 to 250,000 clones, less than 80% of which are singletons. The source was CD4+ T cells sorted from blood, collected at week 0. This clonotype was obtained from a human donor with alopecia areata. The rearrangement uses TRBV5-1 and TRBJ2-5; D gene ambiguous. CDR3 in amino acids: CASSLDSQETQYF. CDR3 sequence (DNA): TGCGCCAGCAGCTTGGACAGCCAAGAGACCCAGTACTTC.